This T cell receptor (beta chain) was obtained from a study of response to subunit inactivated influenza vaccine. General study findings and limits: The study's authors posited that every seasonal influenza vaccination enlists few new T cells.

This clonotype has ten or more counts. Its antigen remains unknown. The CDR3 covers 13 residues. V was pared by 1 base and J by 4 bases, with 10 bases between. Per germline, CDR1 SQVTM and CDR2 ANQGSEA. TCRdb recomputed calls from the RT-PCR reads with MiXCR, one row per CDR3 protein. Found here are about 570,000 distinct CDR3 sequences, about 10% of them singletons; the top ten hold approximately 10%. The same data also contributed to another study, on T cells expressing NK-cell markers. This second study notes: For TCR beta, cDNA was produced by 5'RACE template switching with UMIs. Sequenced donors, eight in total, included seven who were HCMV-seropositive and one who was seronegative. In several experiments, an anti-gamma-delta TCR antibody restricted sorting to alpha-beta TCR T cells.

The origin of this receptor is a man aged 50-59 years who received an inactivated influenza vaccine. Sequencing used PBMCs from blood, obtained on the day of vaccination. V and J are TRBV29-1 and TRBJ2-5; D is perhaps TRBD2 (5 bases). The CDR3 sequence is CSVEVWAGETQYF. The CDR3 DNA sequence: TGCAGCGTTGAAGTATGGGCGGGAGAGACCCAGTACTTC.